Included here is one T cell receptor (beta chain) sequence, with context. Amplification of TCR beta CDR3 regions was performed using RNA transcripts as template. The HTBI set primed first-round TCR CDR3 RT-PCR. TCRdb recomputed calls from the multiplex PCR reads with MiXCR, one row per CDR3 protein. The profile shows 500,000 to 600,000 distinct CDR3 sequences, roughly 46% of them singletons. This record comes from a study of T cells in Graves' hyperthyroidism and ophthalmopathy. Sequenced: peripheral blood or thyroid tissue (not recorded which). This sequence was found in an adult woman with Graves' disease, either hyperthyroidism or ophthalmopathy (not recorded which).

CDR3 loop: CASSLLGRGIFETQYF. The CDR3 nucleotides read TGCGCCAGCAGCTTGTTGGGACGGGGGATCTTCGAGACCCAGTACTTC. The chain combines TRBV5-1 with TRBJ2-5, with a weak D call TRBD2 (6 bases). Germline CDR1 reads SGHRS; CDR2 reads YFSETQ. The CDR3 loop spans 16 amino acids. Trimming removed 1 base from V and 5 bases from J, with 18 bases in between. Filled out from reference TRBV5-1 and TRBJ2-5, the complete variable domain reads KAGVTQTPRYLIKTRGQQVTLSCSPISGHRSVSWYQQTPGQGLQFLFEYFSETQRNKGNFPGRFSGRQFSNSRSEMNVSTLELGDSALYLCASSLLGRGIFETQYFGPGTRLLVL.